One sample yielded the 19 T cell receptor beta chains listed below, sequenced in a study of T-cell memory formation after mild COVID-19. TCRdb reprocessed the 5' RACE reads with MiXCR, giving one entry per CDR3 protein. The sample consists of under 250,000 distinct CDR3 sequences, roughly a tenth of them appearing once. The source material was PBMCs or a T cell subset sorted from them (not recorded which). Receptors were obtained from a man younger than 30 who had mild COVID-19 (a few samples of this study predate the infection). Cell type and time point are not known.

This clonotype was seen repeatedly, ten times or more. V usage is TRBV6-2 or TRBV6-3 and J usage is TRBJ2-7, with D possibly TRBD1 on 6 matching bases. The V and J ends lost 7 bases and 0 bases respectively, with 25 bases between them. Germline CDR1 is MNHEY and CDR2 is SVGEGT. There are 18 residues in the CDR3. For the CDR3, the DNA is TGTGCCAGCAACCAACCGACCAAACAGGGCACGAGCTCCTACGAGCAGTACGTC. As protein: CASNQPTKQGTSSYEQYV.

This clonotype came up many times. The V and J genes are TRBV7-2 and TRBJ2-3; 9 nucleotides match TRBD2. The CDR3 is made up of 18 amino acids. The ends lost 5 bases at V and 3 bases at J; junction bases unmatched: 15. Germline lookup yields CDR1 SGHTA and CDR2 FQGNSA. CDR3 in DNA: TGTGCCAGCAGCCCCCCATTGTGGACTAGCGTTGGAACAGATACGCAGTATTTT. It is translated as CASSPPLWTSVGTDTQYF.

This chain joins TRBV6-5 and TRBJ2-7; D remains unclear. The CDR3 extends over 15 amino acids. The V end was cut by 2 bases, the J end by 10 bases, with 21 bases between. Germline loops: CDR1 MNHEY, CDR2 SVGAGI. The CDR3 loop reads CASSYIPRETETQYV. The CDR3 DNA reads TGTGCCAGCAGTTACATACCTCGAGAAACCGAAACCCAGTACGTC.

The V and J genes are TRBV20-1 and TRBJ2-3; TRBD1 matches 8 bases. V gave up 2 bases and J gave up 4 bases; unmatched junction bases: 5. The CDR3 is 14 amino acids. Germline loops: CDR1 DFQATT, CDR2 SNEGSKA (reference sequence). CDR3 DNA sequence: TGCAGTGCTAGAAGGCCAGGGGGCCCAGATACGCAGTATTTT. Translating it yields CSARRPGGPDTQYF.

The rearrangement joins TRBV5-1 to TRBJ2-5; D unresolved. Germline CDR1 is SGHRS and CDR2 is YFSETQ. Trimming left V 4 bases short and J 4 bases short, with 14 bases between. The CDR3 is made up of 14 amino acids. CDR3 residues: CASSVRSAGETQYF. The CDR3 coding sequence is TGCGCCAGCAGCGTAAGGAGTGCCGGAGAGACCCAGTACTTC.

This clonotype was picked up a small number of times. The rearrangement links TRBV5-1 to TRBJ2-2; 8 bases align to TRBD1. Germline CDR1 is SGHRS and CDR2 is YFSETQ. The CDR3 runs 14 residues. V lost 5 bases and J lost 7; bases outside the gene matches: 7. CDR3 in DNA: TGCGCCAGCAGGCGGACAGGGAAGGTCGGGGAGCTGTTTTTT. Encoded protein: CASRRTGKVGELFF. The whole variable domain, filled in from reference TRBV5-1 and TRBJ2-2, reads KAGVTQTPRYLIKTRGQQVTLSCSPISGHRSVSWYQQTPGQGLQFLFEYFSETQRNKGNFPGRFSGRQFSNSRSEMNVSTLELGDSALYLCASRRTGKVGELFFGEGSRLTVL.

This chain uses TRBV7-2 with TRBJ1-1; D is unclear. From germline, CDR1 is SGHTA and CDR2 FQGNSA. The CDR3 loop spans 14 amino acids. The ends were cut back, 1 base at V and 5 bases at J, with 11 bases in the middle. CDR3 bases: TGTGCCAGCAGCTTAGTCACCCGCCGGACTGAAGCTTTCTTT. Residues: CASSLVTRRTEAFF.

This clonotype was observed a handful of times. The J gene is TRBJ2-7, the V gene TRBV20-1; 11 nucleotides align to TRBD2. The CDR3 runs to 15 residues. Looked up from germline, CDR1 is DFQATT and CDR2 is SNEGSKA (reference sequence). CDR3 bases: TGCAACCATGGGGCTAGCGGGGGGCCGGCCTACGAGCAGTACTTC. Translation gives CNHGASGGPAYEQYF.

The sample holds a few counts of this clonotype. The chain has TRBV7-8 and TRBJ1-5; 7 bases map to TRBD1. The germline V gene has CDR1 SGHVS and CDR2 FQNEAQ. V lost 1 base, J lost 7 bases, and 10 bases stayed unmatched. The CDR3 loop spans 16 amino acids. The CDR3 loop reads CASSLGGGRVGQPQHF. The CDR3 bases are TGTGCCAGCAGCTTAGGAGGGGGCAGGGTCGGACAGCCCCAGCATTTT.

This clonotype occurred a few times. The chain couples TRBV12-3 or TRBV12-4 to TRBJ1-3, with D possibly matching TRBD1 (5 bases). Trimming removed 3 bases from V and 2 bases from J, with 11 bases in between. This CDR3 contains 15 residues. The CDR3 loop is CASSFGASTGNTIYF. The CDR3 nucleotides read TGTGCCAGCAGTTTCGGGGCGTCCACTGGAAACACCATATATTTT.

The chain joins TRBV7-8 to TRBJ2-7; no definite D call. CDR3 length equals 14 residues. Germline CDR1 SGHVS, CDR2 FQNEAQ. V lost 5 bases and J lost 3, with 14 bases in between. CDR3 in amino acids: CASSPREASYEQYF. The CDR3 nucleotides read TGTGCCAGCAGCCCACGCGAAGCTAGCTACGAGCAGTACTTC.

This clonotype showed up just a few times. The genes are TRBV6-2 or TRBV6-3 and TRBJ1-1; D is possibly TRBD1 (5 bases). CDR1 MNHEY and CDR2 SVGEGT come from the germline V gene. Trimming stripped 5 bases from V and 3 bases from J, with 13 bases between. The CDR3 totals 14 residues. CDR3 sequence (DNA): TGTGCCAGCAGTAGAACAGGATGGGACACTGAAGCTTTCTTT. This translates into CASSRTGWDTEAFF.

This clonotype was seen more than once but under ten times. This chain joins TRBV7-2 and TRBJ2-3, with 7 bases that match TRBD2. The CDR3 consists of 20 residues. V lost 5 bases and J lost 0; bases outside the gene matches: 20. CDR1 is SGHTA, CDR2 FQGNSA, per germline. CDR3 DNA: TGTGCCAGCAGCCCCCAGCGTAGCGGGTTAACCCTTGGGAGCACAGATACGCAGTATTTT. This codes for CASSPQRSGLTLGSTDTQYF.

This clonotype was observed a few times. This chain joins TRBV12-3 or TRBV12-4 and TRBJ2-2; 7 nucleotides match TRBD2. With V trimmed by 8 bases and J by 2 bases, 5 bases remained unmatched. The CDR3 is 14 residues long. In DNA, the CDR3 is TGTGCCAGCGTTCCGGGACTAAACACCGGGGAGCTGTTTTTT. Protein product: CASVPGLNTGELFF.

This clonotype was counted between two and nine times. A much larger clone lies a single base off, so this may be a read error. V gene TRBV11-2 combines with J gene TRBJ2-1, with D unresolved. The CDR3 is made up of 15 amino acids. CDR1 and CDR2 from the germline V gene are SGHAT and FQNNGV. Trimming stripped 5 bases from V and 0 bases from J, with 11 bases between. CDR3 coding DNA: TGTGCCAGCAGCCCCGGGTGGGGCTCCTACAATGAGCAGTTCTTC. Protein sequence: CASSPGWGSYNEQFF.

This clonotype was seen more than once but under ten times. The chain's CDR3 is CASSQGQGGVNTEAFF. As DNA, the CDR3 is TGCGCCAGCAGCCAAGGACAGGGAGGAGTGAACACTGAAGCTTTCTTT. This chain connects TRBV4-1 to TRBJ1-1; the match to TRBD1 covers 7 bases. Germline loops: CDR1 MGHRA, CDR2 YSYEKL. The CDR3 is 16 residues long. V trimming: 1 base; J trimming: 0 bases; junction bases outside the gene matches: 5.

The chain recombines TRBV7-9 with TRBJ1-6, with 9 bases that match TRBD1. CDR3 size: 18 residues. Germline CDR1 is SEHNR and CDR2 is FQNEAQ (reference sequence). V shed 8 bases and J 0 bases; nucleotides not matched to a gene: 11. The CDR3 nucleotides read TGTGCCAGCTCCGGGGACAGGGAATTTAGCTCCTATAATTCACCCCTCCACTTT. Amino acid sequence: CASSGDREFSSYNSPLHF.

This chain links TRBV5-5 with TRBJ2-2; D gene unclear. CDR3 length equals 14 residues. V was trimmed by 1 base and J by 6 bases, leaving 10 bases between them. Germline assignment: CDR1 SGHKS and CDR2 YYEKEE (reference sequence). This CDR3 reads CASSLSPGAGELFF. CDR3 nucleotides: TGTGCCAGCAGCTTGAGTCCTGGAGCCGGGGAGCTGTTTTTT. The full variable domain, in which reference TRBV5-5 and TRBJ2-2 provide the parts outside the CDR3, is DAGVTQSPTHLIKTRGQQVTLRCSPISGHKSVSWYQQVLGQGPQFIFQYYEKEERGRGNFPDRFSARQFPNYSSELNVNALLLGDSALYLCASSLSPGAGELFFGEGSRLTVL.

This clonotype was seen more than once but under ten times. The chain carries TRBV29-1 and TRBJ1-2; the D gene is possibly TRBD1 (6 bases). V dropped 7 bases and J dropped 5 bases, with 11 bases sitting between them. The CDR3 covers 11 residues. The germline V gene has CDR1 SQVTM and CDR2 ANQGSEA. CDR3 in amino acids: CSGRTEYGYTF. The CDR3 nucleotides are TGCAGCGGCCGGACAGAGTATGGCTACACCTTC. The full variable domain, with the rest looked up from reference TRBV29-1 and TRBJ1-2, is SAVISQKPSRDICQRGTSLTIQCQVDSQVTMMFWYRQQPGQSLTLIATANQGSEATYESGFVIDKFPISRPNLTFSTLTVSNMSPEDSSIYLCSGRTEYGYTFGSGTRLTVV.